The TCR beta chain under discussion was sequenced for a study of blood T cell repertoires in COVID-19. Study in general: Some COVID-19 samples were acute and others convalescent; all came from the United States, Italy and Spain. PBMCs, B-cell-depleted T cells, or T cells were the source of the cDNA or gDNA that made up the material.

CDR3 size: 18 residues. Authors' data handling: Estimation of nucleated cell counts was performed using reference gene primer amplification. The repertoire was sequenced with immunoSEQ multiplex PCR; TCRdb's copy has only in-frame clones and lacks some. V, J and clone size reflect that table, while D and trimming were determined from the DNA. The sample contains tens of thousands of clones, 75% to 85% of which appear only once. This clone was observed a few times. V usage is TRBV1 and J usage is TRBJ2-3; TRBD2 is the table's D call, not checked against the DNA. TRBV1 is flagged as a pseudogene. The sequence derives from a human donor in a cohort sampled during active COVID-19. Material: peripheral blood. Here the CDR3 reads CTSSQESGLAGSTDTQYF. The CDR3 DNA reads TGCACCAGCAGCCAAGAAAGTGGGCTAGCGGGAAGCACAGATACGCAGTATTTT.